The sample holds a few counts of the clone carrying this T cell receptor (beta chain). Its antigen is not identified. The CDR3 consists of 15 residues. V trimming: 5 bases; J trimming: 4 bases; junction bases outside the gene matches: 5. Germline loops: CDR1 SEHNR, CDR2 FQNEAQ (reference sequence). This record belongs to a study of T cells after yellow fever vaccination. MiXCR, applied by TCRdb to the 5' RACE reads, yields one record per CDR3 protein. This table has some 350,000 distinct CDR3 sequences, 9.5% to 13% appearing once. General study findings and limits: Primary-vaccination clones mostly resurfaced post-booster (96% CD4, roughly 90% CD8). Shared CD4/CD8 clonotypes were a small share, likely from convergent recombination.

The chain uses TRBV7-9 and TRBJ2-1, with 10 positions matching TRBD1. The specimen comprised PBMCs, sampled on the day of the first yellow fever vaccination. The TCR originated in a man younger than 35 who received the YFV17D yellow fever vaccine. The CDR3 nucleotides read TGTGCCAGCAGCCCGCCGGGACAGGGGTACAATGAGCAGTTCTTC. This codes for CASSPPGQGYNEQFF.